This T cell receptor (beta chain) came from a study of shared clonotypes between healthy human individuals. Germline-derived CDR1 and CDR2 are SGHTA and FQGNSA. V trimming: 1 base; J trimming: 6 bases; junction bases outside the gene matches: 7. This CDR3 is built from 15 residues. Sequenced by immunoSEQ multiplex PCR; TCRdb stores in-frame clones only, minus some. The sample includes 2 million to 2.5 million clones, under 95% of them seen just once. The sequence derives from a young man in good health. Some clones in this sample may be carry-over from other donors' samples. The chain couples TRBV7-2 to TRBJ2-3; TRBD1 aligns across 7 bases. Input material: naive CD4+ T cells from PBMCs. Subset of the sample: CD45RA+ positively selected. CDR3: CASSLVLGGQDTQYF. The CDR3, as DNA: TGTGCCAGCAGCTTAGTTTTAGGGGGCCAGGATACGCAGTATTTT.